These 2 T cell receptor beta chains were sequenced from one sample in a study of cytomegalovirus exposure and HLA in healthy donors. The PCR employed 60 Vbeta primers together with 13 Jbeta primers. Method: immunoSEQ multiplex PCR; TCRdb's copy keeps in-frame clones and lacks some. The profile covers fewer than 250,000 clones, with about four fifths appearing a single time and more than 8.5% taken by the ten largest. Sequenced sample: PBMCs. These receptors were collected from a woman aged 50 to 65 in good health and CMV-seropositive.

J is TRBJ2-7 and V is TRBV6-6, with D unresolved. The germline V gene has CDR1 MNHNY and CDR2 SVGAGI (reference sequence). Trimming left V 2 bases short and J 2 bases short, with 7 bases between. This CDR3 region has 13 residues. This chain's CDR3 is CASSYARTYEQYF. CDR3 sequence (DNA): TGTGCCAGCAGTTACGCGAGAACCTACGAGCAGTACTTC.

The V and J genes are TRBV5-1 and TRBJ2-7, with TRBD2 as a possible D gene (7 bases). CDR1 and CDR2 (germline): SGHRS, YFSETQ. V was cut by 4 bases and J by 2 bases, with 13 bases left in between. The CDR3 length is 14 residues. The chain's CDR3 is CASSGGGLTYEQYF. The CDR3 bases are TGCGCCAGCAGCGGGGGGGGGCTAACCTACGAGCAGTACTTC.